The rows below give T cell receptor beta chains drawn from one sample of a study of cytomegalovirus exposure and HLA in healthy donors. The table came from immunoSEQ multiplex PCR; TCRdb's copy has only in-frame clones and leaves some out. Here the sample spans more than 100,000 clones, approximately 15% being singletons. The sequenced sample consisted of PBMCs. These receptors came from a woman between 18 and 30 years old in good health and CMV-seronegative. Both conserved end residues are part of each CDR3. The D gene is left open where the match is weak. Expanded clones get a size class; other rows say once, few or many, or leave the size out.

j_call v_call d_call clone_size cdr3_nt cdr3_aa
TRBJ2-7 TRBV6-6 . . TGTGCCAGCAGTTACCAGTCCTACGAGCAGTACTTC CASSYQSYEQYF
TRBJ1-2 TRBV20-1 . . TGCAGTGCAACAGGGAACTATGGCTACACCTTC CSATGNYGYTF
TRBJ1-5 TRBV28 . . TGTGCCAGCAGCCTCGGCGCAGGGGTCCAGCCCCAGCATTTT CASSLGAGVQPQHF
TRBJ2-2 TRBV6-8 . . TGTGCCACCCCCTTAATAGTCACCGGGGAGCTGTTTTTT CATPLIVTGELFF
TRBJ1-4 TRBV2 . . TGTGCCAGCACTCGGGGAACTAATGAAAAACTGTTTTTT CASTRGTNEKLFF
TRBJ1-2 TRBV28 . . TGTGCCAGCAGTTTCAGGGGTGGATATGGCTACACCTTC CASSFRGGYGYTF
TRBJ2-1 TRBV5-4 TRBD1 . TGTGCCAGCAGCCTACAGGGGGGTGAGCAGTTCTTC CASSLQGGEQFF
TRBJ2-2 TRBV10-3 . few TGTGCCATCAGGGACAGCACCACCGGGGAGCTGTTTTTT CAIRDSTTGELFF
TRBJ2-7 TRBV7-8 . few TGTGCCAGCAGCTTACAGGACACGAGCTCCTACGAGCAGTACTTC CASSLQDTSSYEQYF
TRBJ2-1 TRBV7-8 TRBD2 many TGTGCCAGCAGCTCACGGACTAGCAGCTCCTACAATGAGCAGTTCTTC CASSSRTSSSYNEQFF
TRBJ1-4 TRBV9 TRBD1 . TGTGCCAGCAGCGTAGGATACAGGGGGCGTCGTTTAGGTGAAAAACTGTTTTTT CASSVGYRGRRLGEKLFF
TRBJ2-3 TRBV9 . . TGTGCCAGCAGCCCTAGAGCTAGGGGGAGCACAGATACGCAGTATTTT CASSPRARGSTDTQYF
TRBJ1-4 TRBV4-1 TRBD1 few TGCGCCAGCAGCCTGGGACAGTCGGGTCGCGGTAATGAAAAACTGTTTTTT CASSLGQSGRGNEKLFF
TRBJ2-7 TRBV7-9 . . TGTGCCAGCACAGGGCAGGGGTTAGGCGAGCAGTACTTC CASTGQGLGEQYF
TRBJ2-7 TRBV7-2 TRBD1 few TGTGCCAGCAGCTCCGGGACAGGTTACTACGAGCAGTACTTC CASSSGTGYYEQYF
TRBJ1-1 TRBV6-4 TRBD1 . TGTGCCAGCAGTCCGGACAGGGACTTGAACACTGAAGCTTTCTTT CASSPDRDLNTEAFF
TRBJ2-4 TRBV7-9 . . TGTGCCAGCAGCTTAAATCAGGACATCAAAAACATTCAGTACTTC CASSLNQDIKNIQYF
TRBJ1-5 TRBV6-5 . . TGTGCCAGCAGTCCCCGCAACAGTCCAGGGCCCCAGCATTTT CASSPRNSPGPQHF
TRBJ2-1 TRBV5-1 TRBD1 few TGCGCCAGCAGCTCCGGGACAGTCAACAATGAGCAGTTCTTC CASSSGTVNNEQFF